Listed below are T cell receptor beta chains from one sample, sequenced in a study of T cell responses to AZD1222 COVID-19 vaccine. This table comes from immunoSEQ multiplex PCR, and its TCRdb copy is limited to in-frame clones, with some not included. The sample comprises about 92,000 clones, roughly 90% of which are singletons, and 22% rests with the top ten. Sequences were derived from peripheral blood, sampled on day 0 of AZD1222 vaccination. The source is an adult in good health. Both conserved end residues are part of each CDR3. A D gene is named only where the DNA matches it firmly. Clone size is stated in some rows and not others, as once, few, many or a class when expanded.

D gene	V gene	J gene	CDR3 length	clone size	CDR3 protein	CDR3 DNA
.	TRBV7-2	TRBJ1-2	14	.	CASSESGGNYGYTF	TGTGCCAGCAGCGAAAGCGGGGGGAACTATGGCTACACCTTC
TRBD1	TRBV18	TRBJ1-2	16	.	CASSRRDSASTYGYTF	TGTGCCAGCTCCCGCCGGGACAGCGCCTCTACCTATGGCTACACCTTC
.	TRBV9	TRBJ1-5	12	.	CASGRDGQPQHF	TGTGCCAGCGGGAGAGACGGGCAGCCCCAGCATTTT
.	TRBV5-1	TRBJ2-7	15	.	CASSLSGVGSYEQYF	TGCGCCAGCAGCTTGTCCGGGGTTGGGTCCTACGAGCAGTACTTC
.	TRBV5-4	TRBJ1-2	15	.	CASSRLPQVVIGYTF	TGTGCCAGCAGCCGCCTACCACAGGTGGTAATTGGCTACACCTTC
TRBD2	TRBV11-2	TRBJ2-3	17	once	CASSLARGGGSTDTQYF	TGTGCCAGCAGCTTAGCGCGGGGGGGAGGGAGCACAGATACGCAGTATTTT
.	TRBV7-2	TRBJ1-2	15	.	CASSLAPGPNYGYTF	TGTGCCAGCAGCTTAGCGCCAGGCCCTAACTATGGCTACACCTTC
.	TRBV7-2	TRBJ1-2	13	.	CASSLSLNYGYTF	TGTGCCAGCAGTCTCAGTCTTAACTATGGCTACACCTTC
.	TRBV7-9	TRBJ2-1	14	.	CARGGAGSQDEQFF	TGTGCCCGCGGCGGGGCAGGGTCACAGGATGAGCAGTTCTTC
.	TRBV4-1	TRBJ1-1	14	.	CASSQEMRPAEAFF	TGCGCCAGCAGCCAGGAAATGCGCCCCGCTGAAGCTTTCTTT
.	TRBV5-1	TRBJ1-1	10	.	CASSLGWAFF	TGCGCCAGCAGCTTGGGTTGGGCTTTCTTT
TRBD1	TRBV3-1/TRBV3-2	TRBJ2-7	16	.	CASSQAVGQGTYEQYF	TGTGCCAGCAGCCAAGCCGTGGGACAGGGGACCTACGAGCAGTACTTC
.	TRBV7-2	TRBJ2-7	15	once	CASSLRTGEAREQYF	TGTGCCAGCAGCTTAAGAACAGGGGAGGCGCGGGAGCAGTACTTC
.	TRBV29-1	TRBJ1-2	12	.	CSGRSDLGGYTF	TGCAGCGGCAGGTCGGACCTCGGGGGCTACACCTTC
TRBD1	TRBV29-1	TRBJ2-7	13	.	CSATGQGITEQYF	TGCAGCGCTACGGGACAGGGAATCACCGAGCAGTACTTC
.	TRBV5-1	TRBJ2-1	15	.	CASSLGPRVGNEQFF	TGCGCCAGCAGCCTCGGCCCTAGGGTAGGCAATGAGCAGTTCTTC
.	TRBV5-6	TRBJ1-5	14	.	CASSSIQSNQPQHF	TGTGCCAGCAGCTCGATACAGAGCAATCAGCCCCAGCATTTT
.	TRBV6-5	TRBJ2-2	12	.	CASSYDTGELFF	TGTGCCAGCAGTTACGACACCGGGGAGCTGTTTTTT
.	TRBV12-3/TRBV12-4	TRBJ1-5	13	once	CASSYREDQPQHF	TGTGCCAGCAGTTACCGGGAGGATCAGCCCCAGCATTTT
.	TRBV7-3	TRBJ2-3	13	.	CASSAATGGTQYF	TGTGCCAGCAGCGCCGCGACTGGAGGCACGCAGTATTTT
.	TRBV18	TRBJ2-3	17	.	CASSPPRHSRAQGTQYF	TGTGCCAGCTCACCACCGAGGCACTCGCGGGCACAAGGGACGCAGTATTTT
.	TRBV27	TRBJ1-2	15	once	CASSLLGDGNYGYTF	TGTGCCAGCAGTTTATTGGGCGACGGTAACTATGGCTACACCTTC
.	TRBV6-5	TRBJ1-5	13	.	CASSRGYNQPQHF	TGTGCCAGCAGCCGCGGTTACAATCAGCCCCAGCATTTT
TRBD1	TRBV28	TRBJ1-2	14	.	CASRTISTGNGYTF	TGTGCCAGCAGAACCATCTCGACAGGGAATGGCTACACCTTC
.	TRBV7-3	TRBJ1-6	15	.	CASRYEQVVFGSLHF	TGTGCCAGCAGATACGAACAGGTCGTTTTCGGGTCCCTCCACTTT
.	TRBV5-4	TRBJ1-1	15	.	CASSGVGVLNTEAFF	TGTGCCAGCAGCGGGGTAGGGGTACTGAACACTGAAGCTTTCTTT
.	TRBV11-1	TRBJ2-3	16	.	CASSSRRLASTDTQYF	TGTGCCAGCAGCTCACGGCGCCTAGCAAGCACAGATACGCAGTATTTT
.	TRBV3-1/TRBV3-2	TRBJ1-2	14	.	CASSLDSSAYGYTF	TGTGCCAGCAGCCTAGACTCTTCCGCGTATGGCTACACCTTC